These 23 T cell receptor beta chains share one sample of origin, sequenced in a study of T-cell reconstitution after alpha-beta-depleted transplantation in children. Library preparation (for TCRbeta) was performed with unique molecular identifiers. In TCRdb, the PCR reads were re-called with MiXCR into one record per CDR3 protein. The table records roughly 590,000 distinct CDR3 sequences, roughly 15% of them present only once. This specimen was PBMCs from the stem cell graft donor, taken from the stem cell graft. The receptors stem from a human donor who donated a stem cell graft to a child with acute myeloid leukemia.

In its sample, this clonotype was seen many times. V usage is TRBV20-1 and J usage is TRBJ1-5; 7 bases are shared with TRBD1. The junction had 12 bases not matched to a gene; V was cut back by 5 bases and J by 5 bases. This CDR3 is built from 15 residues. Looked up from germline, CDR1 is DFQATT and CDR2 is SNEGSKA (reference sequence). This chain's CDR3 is CSARAPTGSDQPQHF. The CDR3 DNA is TGCAGTGCTCGGGCACCGACAGGGTCGGATCAGCCCCAGCATTTT.

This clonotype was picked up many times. The DNA for the CDR3 is TGCAGTGCTAGAGCGGGTCGGGATTGGCCCCAGCATTTT. It is translated as CSARAGRDWPQHF. V and J are TRBV20-1 and TRBJ1-5, with unresolved D. Germline values: CDR1 DFQATT, CDR2 SNEGSKA (reference sequence). This CDR3 spans 13 amino acids. The V end was cut by 1 base, the J end by 9 bases, with 13 bases between.

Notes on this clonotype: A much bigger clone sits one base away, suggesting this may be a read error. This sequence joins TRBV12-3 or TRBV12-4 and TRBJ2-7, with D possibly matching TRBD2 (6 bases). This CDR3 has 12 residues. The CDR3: CVSSLTAGEQYF. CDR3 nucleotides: TGTGTCAGCAGTTTGACCGCGGGGGAGCAGTACTTC.

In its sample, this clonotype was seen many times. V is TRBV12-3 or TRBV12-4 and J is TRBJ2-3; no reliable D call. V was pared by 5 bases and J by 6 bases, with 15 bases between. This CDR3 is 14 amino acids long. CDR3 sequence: CASSADGPSDTQYF. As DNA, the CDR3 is TGTGCCAGCAGTGCCGATGGACCATCGGATACGCAGTATTTT.

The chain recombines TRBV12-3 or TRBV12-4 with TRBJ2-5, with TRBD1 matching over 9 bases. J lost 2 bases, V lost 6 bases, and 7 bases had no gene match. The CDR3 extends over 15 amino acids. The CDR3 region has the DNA TGTGCCAGCAGCCAACAGGACAGGGGTCAAGAGACCCAGTACTTC. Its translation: CASSQQDRGQETQYF.

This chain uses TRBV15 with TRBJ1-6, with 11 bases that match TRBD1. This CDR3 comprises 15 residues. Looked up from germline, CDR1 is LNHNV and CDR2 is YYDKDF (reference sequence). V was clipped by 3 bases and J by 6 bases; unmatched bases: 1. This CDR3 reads CATSRDRGPNSPLHF. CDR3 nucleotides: TGTGCCACCAGCAGGGACAGGGGGCCTAATTCACCCCTCCACTTT.

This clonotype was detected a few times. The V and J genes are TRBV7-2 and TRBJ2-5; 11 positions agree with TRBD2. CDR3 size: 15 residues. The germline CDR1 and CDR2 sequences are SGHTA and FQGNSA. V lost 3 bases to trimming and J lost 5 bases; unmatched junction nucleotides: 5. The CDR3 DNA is TGTGCCAGCAGCTTTAGCGGGGGGGCCTCGGAGACCCAGTACTTC. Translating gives CASSFSGGASETQYF.

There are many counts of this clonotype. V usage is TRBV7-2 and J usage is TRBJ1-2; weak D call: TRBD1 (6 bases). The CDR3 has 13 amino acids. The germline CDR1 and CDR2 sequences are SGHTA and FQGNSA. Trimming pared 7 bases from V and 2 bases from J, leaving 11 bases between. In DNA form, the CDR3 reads TGTGCCAGCACCGGACAGCTAAACTATGGCTACACCTTC. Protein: CASTGQLNYGYTF.

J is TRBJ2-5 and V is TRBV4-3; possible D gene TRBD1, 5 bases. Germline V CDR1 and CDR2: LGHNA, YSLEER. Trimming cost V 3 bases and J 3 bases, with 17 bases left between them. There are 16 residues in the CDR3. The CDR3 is CASSHLYRVGEETQYF. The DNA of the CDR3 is TGCGCCAGCAGCCATCTCTATCGCGTAGGGGAAGAGACCCAGTACTTC.

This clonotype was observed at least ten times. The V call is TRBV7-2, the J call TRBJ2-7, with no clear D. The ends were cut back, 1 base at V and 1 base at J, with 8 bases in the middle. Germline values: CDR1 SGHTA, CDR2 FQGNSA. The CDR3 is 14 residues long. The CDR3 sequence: CASSLVETSYEQYF. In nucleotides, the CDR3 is TGTGCCAGCAGCTTAGTCGAGACTTCCTACGAGCAGTACTTC.

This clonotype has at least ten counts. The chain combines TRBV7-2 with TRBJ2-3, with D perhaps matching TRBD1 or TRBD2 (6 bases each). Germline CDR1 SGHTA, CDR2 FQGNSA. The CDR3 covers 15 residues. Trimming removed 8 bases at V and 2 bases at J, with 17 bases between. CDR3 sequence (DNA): TGTGCCAGCGATTACGGGGGCTCTGACACAGATACGCAGTATTTT. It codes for CASDYGGSDTDTQYF.

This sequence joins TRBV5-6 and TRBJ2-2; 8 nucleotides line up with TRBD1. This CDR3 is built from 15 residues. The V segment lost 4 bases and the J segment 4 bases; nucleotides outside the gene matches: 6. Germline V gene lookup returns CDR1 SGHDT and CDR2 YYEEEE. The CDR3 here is CASSRGTGATGELFF. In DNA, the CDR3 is TGTGCCAGCAGCAGAGGGACAGGTGCCACCGGGGAGCTGTTTTTT.

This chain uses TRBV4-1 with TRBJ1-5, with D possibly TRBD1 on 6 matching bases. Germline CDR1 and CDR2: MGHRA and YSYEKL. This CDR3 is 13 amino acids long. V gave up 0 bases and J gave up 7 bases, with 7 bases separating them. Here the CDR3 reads CASSQERGQPQHF. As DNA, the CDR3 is TGCGCCAGCAGCCAAGAAAGGGGGCAGCCCCAGCATTTT.

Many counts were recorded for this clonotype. CDR3 nucleotides: TGTGCCAGCAGTTTAGGGCGATTCGGTTTCTTT. This sequence encodes CASSLGRFGFF. The rearrangement links TRBV12-3 or TRBV12-4 to TRBJ1-1; no definite D call. Deletions cut 1 base from V and 13 bases from J, with 10 bases between. The CDR3 covers 11 residues.

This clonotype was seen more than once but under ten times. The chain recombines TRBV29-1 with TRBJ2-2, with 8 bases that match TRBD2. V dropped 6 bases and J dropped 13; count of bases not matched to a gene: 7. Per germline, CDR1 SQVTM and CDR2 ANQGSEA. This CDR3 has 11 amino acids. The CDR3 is CSVTGRAGLFF. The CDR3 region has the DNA TGCAGCGTCACCGGGAGGGCCGGGCTGTTTTTT.

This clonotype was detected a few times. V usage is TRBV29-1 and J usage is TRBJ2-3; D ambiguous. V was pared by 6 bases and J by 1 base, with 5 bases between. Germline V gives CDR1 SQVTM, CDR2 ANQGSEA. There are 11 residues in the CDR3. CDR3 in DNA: TGCAGCGTCACCCGCACAGATACGCAGTATTTT. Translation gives CSVTRTDTQYF.

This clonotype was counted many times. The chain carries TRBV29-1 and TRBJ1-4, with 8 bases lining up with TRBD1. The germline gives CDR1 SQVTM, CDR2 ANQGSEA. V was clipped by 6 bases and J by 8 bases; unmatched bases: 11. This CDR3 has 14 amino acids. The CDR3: CSVTVGTGREKLFF. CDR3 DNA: TGCAGCGTAACCGTGGGGACAGGTAGAGAAAAACTGTTTTTT.

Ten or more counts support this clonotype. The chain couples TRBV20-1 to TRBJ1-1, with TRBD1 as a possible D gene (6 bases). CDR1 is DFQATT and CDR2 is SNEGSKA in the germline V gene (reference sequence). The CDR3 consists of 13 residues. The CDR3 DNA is TGCAGGCCTTACAGGGAGAGGAACACTGAAGCTTTCTTT. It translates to CRPYRERNTEAFF.

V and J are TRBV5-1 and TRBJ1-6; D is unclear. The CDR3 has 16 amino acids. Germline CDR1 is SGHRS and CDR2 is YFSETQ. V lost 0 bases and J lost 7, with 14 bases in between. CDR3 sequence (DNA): TGCGCCAGCAGCTTGGGGGCCAGGCTAGGGAATTCACCCCTCCACTTT. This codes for CASSLGARLGNSPLHF. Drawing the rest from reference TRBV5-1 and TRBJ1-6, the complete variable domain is KAGVTQTPRYLIKTRGQQVTLSCSPISGHRSVSWYQQTPGQGLQFLFEYFSETQRNKGNFPGRFSGRQFSNSRSEMNVSTLELGDSALYLCASSLGARLGNSPLHFGNGTRLTVT.

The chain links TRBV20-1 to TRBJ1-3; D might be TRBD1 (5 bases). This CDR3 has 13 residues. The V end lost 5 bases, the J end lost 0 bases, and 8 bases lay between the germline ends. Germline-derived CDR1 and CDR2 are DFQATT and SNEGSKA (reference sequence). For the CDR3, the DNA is TGCAGTGCTTTCGGACACTCTGGAAACACCATATATTTT. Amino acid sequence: CSAFGHSGNTIYF.

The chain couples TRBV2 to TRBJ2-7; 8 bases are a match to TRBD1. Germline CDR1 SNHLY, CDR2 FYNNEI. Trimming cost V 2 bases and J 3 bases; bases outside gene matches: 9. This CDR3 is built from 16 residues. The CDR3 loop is CASSEYDRGAVYEQYV. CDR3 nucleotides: TGTGCCAGCAGTGAATATGACAGGGGCGCAGTCTACGAGCAGTACGTC.

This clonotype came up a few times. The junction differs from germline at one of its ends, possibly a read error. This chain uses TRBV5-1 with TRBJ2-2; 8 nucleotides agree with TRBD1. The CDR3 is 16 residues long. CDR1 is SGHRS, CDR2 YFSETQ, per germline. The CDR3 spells CASSLRTGPNTGELFF. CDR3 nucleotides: TGCGCCAGCAGCCTAAGGACAGGGCCGAATACCGGGGAGCTGTTTTTT.

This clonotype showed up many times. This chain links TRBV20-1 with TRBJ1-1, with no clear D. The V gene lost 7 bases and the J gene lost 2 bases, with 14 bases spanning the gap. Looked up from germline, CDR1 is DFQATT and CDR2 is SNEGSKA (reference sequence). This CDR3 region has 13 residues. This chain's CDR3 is CSVAALRNTEAFF. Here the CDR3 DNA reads TGCAGTGTCGCAGCTCTTCGAAACACTGAAGCTTTCTTT.